One sample yielded the 30 T cell receptor beta chains listed below, sequenced in a study of blood T cell repertoires in COVID-19. TCRdb's copy holds only in-frame clones and misses some; the assay was immunoSEQ multiplex PCR. The data contain 90,000 to 100,000 clones, 89% of them singletons. Sequencing was done on a sample of peripheral blood. The origin of the receptors is a man aged 55 to 70 with COVID-19, enrolled during active disease.

The chain employs TRBV18 and TRBJ1-5, with 9 bases fitting TRBD1. Trimming took 3 bases from V and 6 from J; bases not matched to a gene: 6. Per germline, CDR1 KGHSH and CDR2 LQKENI. This CDR3 has 15 amino acids. DNA for the CDR3: TGTGCCAGCTCACCCGGGACAGGGCGGATTCAGCCCCAGCATTTT. Translation: CASSPGTGRIQPQHF.

V gene TRBV10-3 combines with J gene TRBJ1-5; D gene uncertain. The CDR3 contains 14 residues. The germline V gene has CDR1 ENHRY and CDR2 SYGVKD. The ends were cut back, 2 bases at V and 0 bases at J, with 5 bases in the middle. CDR3 region: CAISERDSNQPQHF. CDR3 DNA sequence: TGTGCCATCAGTGAGCGGGATAGCAATCAGCCCCAGCATTTT.

This clone has only one observation. Here the CDR3 omits its conserved ending phenylalanine or tryptophan, so a read error is the likely source. The DNA is left out, because the CDR3 cannot be placed on it with certainty; the CDR3 is given as TCRdb lists it. The chain joins TRBV14 to TRBJ2-3; TRBD1, the table's D call, was not compared with the DNA. Germline CDR1 SGHDN, CDR2 FVKESK. The CDR3 sequence runs 13 residues, both termini included. CDR3: CASSPTGTGVITV.

The gene calls are TRBV19 and TRBJ2-7; 11 bases map to TRBD2. Germline lookup yields CDR1 LNHDA and CDR2 SQIVND (reference sequence). CDR3 length: 16 amino acids. V gave up 5 bases and J gave up 2 bases; unmatched junction bases: 8. The CDR3 loop is CASSGLAGGSAYEQYF. DNA for the CDR3: TGTGCCAGTAGTGGCCTAGCGGGAGGATCGGCCTACGAGCAGTACTTC.

This clone has a count of ten or more. This chain joins TRBV4-2 and TRBJ2-3; TRBD2 matches 7 bases. This CDR3 region has 18 residues. In germline, CDR1 is LGHNA, CDR2 YNFKEQ. Unmatched junction bases numbered 17, after V lost 4 bases and J lost 4 bases. CDR3 nucleotide sequence: TGTGCCAGCAGCCCTCGAGGGGCTAGCGGAGATACGGCAGATACGCAGTATTTT. Amino acid sequence: CASSPRGASGDTADTQYF.

The chain joins TRBV5-1 to TRBJ2-2; 7 bases are a match to TRBD2. Germline lookup yields CDR1 SGHRS and CDR2 YFSETQ. The CDR3 sequence is 15 residues long. With V trimmed by 4 bases and J by 7 bases, 10 bases remained unmatched. The CDR3 sequence: CASSGGLDGVGELFF. In DNA, the CDR3 is TGCGCCAGCAGCGGAGGACTAGACGGTGTCGGGGAGCTGTTTTTT.

V gene TRBV4-1 combines with J gene TRBJ2-7; 9 bases fit TRBD1. This CDR3 region has 13 residues. J gave up 5 bases and V 4 bases, and 3 bases lay outside the gene matches. Germline V lookup: CDR1 MGHRA, CDR2 YSYEKL. CDR3 bases: TGCGCCAGCAGCCGGGACAGGGAGGACGAGCAGTACTTC. It codes for CASSRDREDEQYF.

The chain carries TRBV19 and TRBJ2-7, with D possibly being TRBD1 (6 bases). CDR1 and CDR2 (germline): LNHDA, SQIVND (reference sequence). V gave up 1 base and J gave up 4 bases, with 11 bases separating them. CDR3 length equals 14 residues. CDR3 amino acids: CASSIGGPAYEQYF. CDR3 bases: TGTGCCAGTAGTATAGGGGGGCCAGCATACGAGCAGTACTTC.

This chain uses TRBV9 with TRBJ1-1, with a tentative D call TRBD1 (5 bases). The length of the CDR3 is 17 residues. Trimming left V 4 bases short and J 3 bases short, with 22 bases between. Per the germline V gene, CDR1 is SGDLS and CDR2 is YYNGEE. The CDR3 coding sequence is TGTGCCAGCAGCCCTCGGGAGTGGGGGAGGGGTGACACTGAAGCTTTCTTT. It is translated as CASSPREWGRGDTEAFF.

The V gene is TRBV27, the J gene TRBJ1-3, with a possible D match to TRBD1 (5 bases). CDR3 length: 14 residues. Germline-derived CDR1 and CDR2 are MNHEY and SMNVEV (reference sequence). V was clipped by 5 bases and J by 4 bases, with 12 bases between them. The CDR3 region is CASSPGTSGNTIYF. The CDR3 nucleotides are TGTGCCAGCAGTCCAGGGACTAGCGGAAACACCATATATTTT.

The CDR3 loop is CAISRDSPYEQYF. The CDR3, as DNA: TGTGCCATCAGCCGGGACTCTCCCTACGAGCAGTACTTC. The genes are TRBV10-3 and TRBJ2-7, with D possibly TRBD2 on 6 matching bases. The length of the CDR3 is 13 residues. Germline CDR1 reads ENHRY; CDR2 reads SYGVKD. V lost 6 bases to trimming and J lost 2 bases, with 11 bases between them.

The chain has TRBV3-1 (or the pseudogene TRBV3-2) and TRBJ2-1; 8 nucleotides match TRBD2. The junction had 5 bases not matched to a gene; V was cut back by 5 bases and J by 2 bases. This CDR3 has 15 amino acids. Germline V lookup: CDR1 LGHDT, CDR2 YNNKEL (reference sequence). CDR3 coding DNA: TGTGCCAGCAGCAAAGCGGGACTAGCCTACAATGAGCAGTTCTTC. Translated: CASSKAGLAYNEQFF.

This chain uses TRBV4-2 with TRBJ1-2; D is uncertain. Germline CDR1 reads LGHNA; CDR2 reads YNFKEQ. The CDR3 covers 16 residues. Trimming cost V 1 base and J 6 bases, with 18 bases left between them. CDR3 DNA: TGTGCCAGCAGCCAAGGAGAATTTACGGGTGATCATGGCTACACCTTC. Amino acid sequence: CASSQGEFTGDHGYTF.

This CDR3 reads CASSSGLPATNEKLFF. The CDR3, as DNA: TGTGCCAGCTCATCGGGACTGCCGGCAACTAATGAAAAACTGTTTTTT. This chain links TRBV18 with TRBJ1-4, with D possibly matching TRBD1 (5 bases). The CDR3 is 16 residues long. With 5 bases removed from V and 0 bases from J, the gap between germline ends came to 13 bases. CDR1 is KGHSH and CDR2 is LQKENI in the germline V gene.

The chain recombines TRBV5-1 with TRBJ2-7; tentatively, D is TRBD2 (6 bases). Germline lookup yields CDR1 SGHRS and CDR2 YFSETQ. Deletions cut 5 bases from V and 2 bases from J, with 14 bases between. The CDR3 has 14 amino acids. The CDR3, as DNA: TGCGCCAGCAGACCACGGGACTCCGCCTACGAGCAGTACTTC. It specifies CASRPRDSAYEQYF.

J is TRBJ2-3 and V is TRBV7-2, with D possibly TRBD1 on 6 matching bases. Germline V gene lookup returns CDR1 SGHTA and CDR2 FQGNSA. The CDR3 consists of 14 residues. V gave up 6 bases and J gave up 5 bases, with 15 bases separating them. CDR3 protein: CASRSGAREDTQYF. DNA for the CDR3: TGTGCCAGCAGGTCAGGGGCCCGGGAAGATACGCAGTATTTT.

The V gene is TRBV12-5, the J gene TRBJ2-5; D might be TRBD2 (6 bases). The germline V gene encodes CDR1 LGHNT and CDR2 FRNRAP. This CDR3 is 14 amino acids long. Trimming took 4 bases from V and 1 from J, leaving 10 bases between them. CDR3 residues: CASGSPGVQETQYF. The CDR3 DNA sequence: TGTGCTAGTGGTTCTCCGGGGGTCCAAGAGACCCAGTACTTC.

With respect to this clone: The sample holds other DNA sequences that translate to the same CDR3. The chain links TRBV5-6 to TRBJ1-2; unclear D gene. V was clipped by 1 base and J by 2 bases, with 6 bases between them. This CDR3 comprises 13 residues. Germline V CDR1 and CDR2: SGHDT, YYEEEE. Written as DNA, the CDR3 is TGTGCCAGCAGCTTGAGCGGAAACTATGGCTACACCTTC. It yields the protein CASSLSGNYGYTF.

This rearrangement joins TRBV27 to TRBJ2-7; 10 bases map to TRBD1. The germline V gene encodes CDR1 MNHEY and CDR2 SMNVEV (reference sequence). V dropped 2 bases and J dropped 4; count of bases not matched to a gene: 17. The CDR3 has 19 residues. The CDR3 region is CASSLTRDRGGGSRYEQYF. CDR3 DNA: TGTGCCAGCAGTTTAACCCGGGACAGGGGTGGCGGGAGTCGGTACGAGCAGTACTTC.

For the CDR3, the DNA is TGTGCCTGGAGTGTACAGGGGATGGGGGATCGCTATGGCTACACCTTC. As protein: CAWSVQGMGDRYGYTF. J is TRBJ1-2 and V is TRBV30; TRBD1 aligns across 7 bases. Unmatched junction bases numbered 11, after V lost 0 bases and J lost 4 bases. CDR1 is GTSNPN and CDR2 is SVGIG in the germline V gene (reference sequence). This CDR3 is 16 amino acids long.

The table lists this clone with a count of one. V and J are TRBV4-1 and TRBJ2-3; TRBD1 matches 9 bases. This CDR3 is built from 19 residues. CDR1 is MGHRA and CDR2 is YSYEKL in the germline V gene. The V gene end was trimmed by 0 bases and the J gene end by 3 bases; junction bases not matched to a gene: 13. The CDR3 bases are TGCGCCAGCAGCCAAGAAACCCCTACAGGGGGCCTCGGGACAGATACGCAGTATTTT. It specifies CASSQETPTGGLGTDTQYF.

This chain links TRBV7-2 with TRBJ2-7, with 13 bases that match TRBD2. Looked up from germline, CDR1 is SGHTA and CDR2 is FQGNSA. The CDR3 consists of 15 residues. Trimming took 5 bases from V and 6 from J; bases not matched to a gene: 7. The CDR3 region is CASSPWTSGSGEQYF. For the CDR3, the DNA is TGTGCCAGCAGCCCATGGACTAGCGGGAGTGGCGAGCAGTACTTC.

This clone has a single count. The chain couples TRBV11-3 to TRBJ1-2, with D unresolved. V was clipped by 6 bases and J by 8 bases, with 22 bases between them. CDR1 is SGHNT, CDR2 YENEEA, per germline. This CDR3 contains 15 residues. The CDR3 nucleotides are TGTGCCAGCAGTGACCCCCCGGGAGGCGAAATAGGCTACACCTTC. This codes for CASSDPPGGEIGYTF.

The chain employs TRBV7-3 and TRBJ1-1; D gene unclear. This CDR3 has 15 residues. CDR1 is SGHTA, CDR2 FQGTGA, per germline. Trimming left V 1 base short and J 0 bases short, with 9 bases between. CDR3 region: CASSLIGLMNTEAFF. CDR3 DNA: TGTGCCAGCAGCTTAATCGGTTTGATGAACACTGAAGCTTTCTTT.

J is TRBJ2-1 and V is TRBV28; D may be TRBD2 (5 bases). CDR1 and CDR2 (germline): MDHEN, SYDVKM. CDR3 length equals 12 residues. The ends were cut back, 5 bases at V and 11 bases at J, with 13 bases in the middle. The CDR3 region has the DNA TGTGCCAGCAGTCTCCGGACGGGGAAGCAGTTCTTC. This gives the protein CASSLRTGKQFF.

The chain couples TRBV9 to TRBJ2-7, with TRBD1 matching 9 bases. V lost 0 bases and J lost 6; bases outside the gene matches: 4. The CDR3 sequence is 14 residues long. Looked up from germline, CDR1 is SGDLS and CDR2 is YYNGEE. The CDR3 spells CASSVAYRGREQYF. The CDR3, as DNA: TGTGCCAGCAGCGTAGCTTACAGGGGGCGCGAGCAGTACTTC.

The chain carries TRBV18 and TRBJ2-1; D possibly corresponds to TRBD2 (5 bases). Germline assignment: CDR1 KGHSH and CDR2 LQKENI. Trimming shortened V by 1 base and J by 1 base, and 8 bases separated the two germline ends. This CDR3 contains 15 residues. The DNA of the CDR3 is TGTGCCAGCTCACCACTTCCGGGATCCTACAATGAGCAGTTCTTC. It translates to CASSPLPGSYNEQFF.

J is TRBJ1-1 and V is TRBV11-2, with TRBD1 matching 7 bases. Germline V gene sequence: CDR1 SGHAT, CDR2 FQNNGV. Germline trimming cut 5 bases from V and 2 bases from J; bases unmatched to any gene: 5. CDR3 length equals 14 residues. The CDR3 DNA is TGTGCCAGCAGCAGGGGGACAGTCAACACTGAAGCTTTCTTT. Encoded protein: CASSRGTVNTEAFF.

The chain couples TRBV6-4 to TRBJ1-1; 7 bases fit TRBD1. V dropped 3 bases and J dropped 6; count of bases not matched to a gene: 19. Per germline, CDR1 MRHNA and CDR2 SNTAGT. This CDR3 spans 18 amino acids. The CDR3 protein is CASSEYRTGPALDAEAFF. The CDR3 bases are TGTGCCAGCAGTGAATACCGGACAGGCCCAGCGTTAGACGCTGAAGCTTTCTTT.

This chain uses TRBV7-6 with TRBJ1-1; 8 nucleotides agree with TRBD1. The CDR3 is 16 amino acids. The junction had 11 bases not matched to a gene; V was cut back by 5 bases and J by 3 bases. Germline loops: CDR1 SGHVS, CDR2 FNYEAQ. The CDR3 nucleotides are TGTGCCAGCAGCACCCGGGACAGGTTGGGGGACACTGAAGCTTTCTTT. This codes for CASSTRDRLGDTEAFF.